These 20 T cell receptor beta chains share one sample of origin, sequenced in a study of T cells in Graves' hyperthyroidism and ophthalmopathy. From RNA transcripts, TCR beta CDR3 regions were amplified. With the HTBI primer set, the TCR CDR3 went through a first round of RT-PCR. TCRdb called the multiplex PCR reads again in MiXCR, with one record for every CDR3 protein. The sample contains 200,000 or so distinct CDR3 sequences, less than 20% of which appear only once. Input material: blood. The receptors come from a woman between 45 and 60 years old with Graves' hyperthyroidism.

This clonotype was picked up many times. This chain connects TRBV13 to TRBJ2-5, with 7 bases fitting TRBD1. The J segment lost 5 bases and the V segment lost 7 bases, leaving 10 bases of the junction unmatched. This CDR3 spans 14 amino acids. CDR1 is PRHDT, CDR2 FYEKMQ, per germline (reference sequence). CDR3: CASNLPGQEETQYF. CDR3 coding DNA: TGTGCCAGCAACCTCCCCGGACAGGAGGAGACCCAGTACTTC.

This clonotype appeared a few times. The chain has TRBV30 and TRBJ1-5; the D is unclear. Trimming removed 1 base from V and 5 bases from J, with 6 bases in between. This CDR3 contains 12 residues. Looked up from germline, CDR1 is GTSNPN and CDR2 is SVGIG (reference sequence). The CDR3 region has the DNA TGTGCCTGGAGTGACTGGGATCAGCCCCAGCATTTT. Translated, it gives CAWSDWDQPQHF.

The table lists this clonotype with a few counts. The V call is TRBV7-9, the J call TRBJ2-1; 13 positions agree with TRBD2. The CDR3 length is 14 residues. CDR1 is SEHNR, CDR2 FQNEAQ, per germline (reference sequence). V shed 8 bases, J shed 4 bases, and the junction held 2 bases outside the gene matches. CDR3 residues: CASPGLAGYNEQFF. CDR3 sequence (DNA): TGTGCCAGCCCGGGACTAGCGGGGTACAATGAGCAGTTCTTC.

This clonotype was detected a few times. The V and J genes are TRBV6-1 and TRBJ2-1; no clear D. The CDR3 is 11 amino acids. Germline assignment: CDR1 MNHNS and CDR2 SASEGT. V lost 7 bases to trimming and J lost 7 bases, with 8 bases between them. CDR3 sequence: CASMLVNEQFF. The CDR3 DNA is TGTGCCAGCATGCTTGTAAATGAGCAGTTCTTC.

The sample holds many counts of this clonotype. V gene TRBV28 combines with J gene TRBJ2-1; D is perhaps TRBD2 (6 bases). Germline V gene sequence: CDR1 MDHEN, CDR2 SYDVKM. The CDR3 loop spans 16 amino acids. Trimming shortened V by 2 bases and J by 2 bases, and 13 bases separated the two germline ends. CDR3 region: CASSLGLAPPYNEQFF. As DNA, the CDR3 is TGTGCCAGCAGTTTAGGTCTAGCGCCCCCCTACAATGAGCAGTTCTTC.

The chain combines TRBV20-1 with TRBJ1-2; D is possibly TRBD1 (6 bases). The V gene lost 4 bases and the J gene lost 1 base, with 10 bases spanning the gap. This CDR3 comprises 13 residues. Germline V CDR1 and CDR2: DFQATT, SNEGSKA (reference sequence). The CDR3, as DNA: TGCAGTGCTACTTCACAGGGTAACTATGGCTACACCTTC. It specifies CSATSQGNYGYTF.

As concerns this clonotype: In this CDR3 the conserved last residue, phenylalanine or tryptophan, is missing, so a read error is likely. This chain links TRBV25-1 with TRBJ2-5; D uncertain. Trimming pared 4 bases from V and 3 bases from J, leaving 15 bases between. Germline loops: CDR1 MGHDK, CDR2 SYGVNS. CDR3 length equals 15 residues. CDR3 sequence (DNA): TGTGCCAGCAGTGGGAAAGACATTTTTGAAGAGACCCAGTACCTC. It yields the protein CASSGKDIFEETQYL.

The table lists this clonotype with a few counts. This chain joins TRBV5-1 and TRBJ2-3; 9 positions match TRBD2. Losses at the gene ends were 0 bases for V and 2 bases for J; bases not matched to a gene: 7. Germline V gene data show CDR1 as SGHRS and CDR2 as YFSETQ. The CDR3 sequence is 17 residues long. The CDR3 sequence: CASSLVGLAGNTDTQYF. Here the CDR3 DNA reads TGCGCCAGCAGCTTGGTCGGGCTAGCGGGGAACACAGATACGCAGTATTTT.

The chain couples TRBV29-1 to TRBJ2-1, with D tentatively TRBD1 or TRBD2 (5 bases each). CDR3 length equals 8 residues. Per the germline V gene, CDR1 is SQVTM and CDR2 is ANQGSEA. Trimming took off 8 bases at V and 12 bases at J, with 8 bases between the two ends. The chain's CDR3 is CSSGPQFF. CDR3 bases: TGCAGCTCGGGACCGCAGTTCTTC.

Details on this clonotype: The junction and the germline gene differ at one end; a read error may be behind it. The V gene is TRBV5-5, the J gene TRBJ2-1; 7 bases line up with TRBD2. CDR3 size: 15 residues. CDR1 is SGHKS and CDR2 is YYEKEE in the germline V gene (reference sequence). This CDR3 reads CVSSFTTGGYNEQFF. CDR3 DNA sequence: TGTGTCAGCAGCTTTACAACCGGGGGGTACAATGAGCAGTTCTTC.

This clonotype has more than one count but fewer than ten. J is TRBJ1-1 and V is TRBV29-1; D perhaps matches TRBD1 (6 bases). Per the germline V gene, CDR1 is SQVTM and CDR2 is ANQGSEA. The length of the CDR3 is 12 residues. V was trimmed by 3 bases and J by 4 bases, leaving 9 bases between them. CDR3: CSVDPGVTEAFF. The CDR3 DNA reads TGCAGCGTTGATCCAGGGGTCACTGAAGCTTTCTTT.

As for this clonotype: A much larger clone lies one base from this, so it may be a read error. The V gene is TRBV15, the J gene TRBJ1-2; tentative D call: TRBD1 (5 bases). CDR1 and CDR2 from the germline V gene are LNHNV and YYDKDF (reference sequence). The CDR3 length is 17 residues. The CDR3: CATSRDRGASSNYGYPF. CDR3 DNA: TGTGCCACCAGCAGAGATCGAGGGGCCTCCTCTAACTATGGCTACCCCTTC.

The CDR3 sequence is CASSEAHTGTKYNEQFF. CDR3 bases: TGTGCCAGCAGTGAAGCCCACACCGGGACCAAATACAATGAGCAGTTCTTC. The J gene is TRBJ2-1, the V gene TRBV6-1; D possibly uses TRBD1 or TRBD2 (5 bases each). The V end was cut by 0 bases, the J end by 4 bases, with 16 bases between. The CDR3 contains 17 residues. In germline, CDR1 is MNHNS, CDR2 SASEGT.

A few counts support this clonotype. This chain joins TRBV29-1 and TRBJ1-1; D remains unclear. This CDR3 is built from 11 residues. The germline gives CDR1 SQVTM, CDR2 ANQGSEA. Trimming took 2 bases from V and 1 from J, leaving 2 bases between them. In DNA form, the CDR3 reads TGCAGCGTTGAAAGGAACACTGAAGCTTTCTTT. Residues: CSVERNTEAFF.

This clonotype was seen a few times. The rearrangement joins TRBV27 to TRBJ2-3; D remains unclear. With 5 bases removed from V and 2 bases from J, the gap between germline ends came to 17 bases. The CDR3 covers 16 residues. Germline values: CDR1 MNHEY, CDR2 SMNVEV (reference sequence). This CDR3 reads CASSDLMEQYTDTQYF. The CDR3 DNA follows: TGTGCCAGCAGTGACTTGATGGAACAGTACACAGATACGCAGTATTTT.

This clonotype was recorded at least ten times. The chain carries TRBV7-9 and TRBJ1-2, with 7 positions matching TRBD1. With 6 bases clipped from V and 3 bases from J, the junction kept 10 bases outside the gene matches. Germline CDR1 reads SEHNR; CDR2 reads FQNEAQ (reference sequence). This CDR3 comprises 15 residues. The chain's CDR3 is CASSSYRGDDYGYTF. CDR3 sequence (DNA): TGTGCCAGCAGTTCCTACAGGGGCGACGACTATGGCTACACCTTC.

This clonotype was observed at least ten times. J is TRBJ2-2 and V is TRBV12-3 or TRBV12-4, with 11 bases aligning to TRBD2. This CDR3 is built from 18 residues. V trimming: 4 bases; J trimming: 0 bases; junction bases outside the gene matches: 7. CDR3 DNA sequence: TGTGCCAGCAGTTACCCCTTTAGCGGGAGGGCGAACACCGGGGAGCTGTTTTTT. This encodes CASSYPFSGRANTGELFF.

This clonotype has ten or more counts. The chain couples TRBV20-1 to TRBJ1-6; the match to TRBD1 covers 8 bases. Losses at the gene ends were 5 bases for V and 5 bases for J; bases not matched to a gene: 11. The germline V gene has CDR1 DFQATT and CDR2 SNEGSKA (reference sequence). The CDR3 loop spans 16 amino acids. The DNA for the CDR3 is TGCAGTGCTCCTACCCATCCGACAGGGGATAATTCACCCCTCCACTTT. Translated, it gives CSAPTHPTGDNSPLHF.

This clonotype appeared a few times. J is TRBJ2-7 and V is TRBV7-9; 8 nucleotides line up with TRBD2. This CDR3 has 14 residues. J was trimmed by 6 bases and V by 1 base; bases with no gene match: 5. CDR1 and CDR2 (germline): SEHNR, FQNEAQ (reference sequence). CDR3 DNA sequence: TGTGCCAGCAGCTTAGTCCAAAGCGGGAGCGAGCAGTACTTC. It is translated as CASSLVQSGSEQYF. Filled out from reference TRBV7-9 and TRBJ2-7, the complete variable domain reads DTGVSQNPRHKITKRGQNVTFRCDPISEHNRLYWYRQTLGQGPEFLTYFQNEAQLEKSRLLSDRFSAERPKGSFSTLEIQRTEQGDSAMYLCASSLVQSGSEQYFGPGTRLTVT.

This clonotype was seen many times. V gene TRBV11-3 combines with J gene TRBJ1-2, with D unclear. V lost 5 bases and J 7 bases, leaving 20 bases between the germline ends. Germline CDR1 SGHNT, CDR2 YENEEA. The CDR3 length is 15 residues. CDR3 bases: TGTGCCAGCAGCCTAAACCGGCCACTACCCGGTGGCTACACCTTC. Translating gives CASSLNRPLPGGYTF.